Detailed here is one T cell receptor beta chain. What it binds is unknown. The data belong to a study of T cell repertoires in cytomegalovirus infection. Study as a whole: The authors relied on CMV epitopes, both recently identified HLA-C-restricted and well-studied HLA-B-restricted. Study results and caveats: In two of eight donors, the top clonotype was HLA-C-restricted CMV-specific.

CDR3 length: 13 residues. Between the trimmed V and J ends, which lost 6 bases and 2 bases, there was a span of 9 bases. Via MiXCR, TCRdb re-called the reads, giving one row per CDR3 protein. The sample holds about 740,000 distinct CDR3 sequences; around a third are singletons and the top ten take 18%. The chain has TRBV12-3 or TRBV12-4 and TRBJ2-3; no clear D gene. Specimen: cultured PBMCs, collected from culture after CMV antigen stimulation. The sequence was obtained from a human donor in good health (CMV status not recorded). Some clones in this sample may be carry-over from other donors' samples. CDR3 residues: CASSPRYTDTQYF. The CDR3 DNA reads TGTGCCAGCAGCCCTCGGTACACAGATACGCAGTATTTT.